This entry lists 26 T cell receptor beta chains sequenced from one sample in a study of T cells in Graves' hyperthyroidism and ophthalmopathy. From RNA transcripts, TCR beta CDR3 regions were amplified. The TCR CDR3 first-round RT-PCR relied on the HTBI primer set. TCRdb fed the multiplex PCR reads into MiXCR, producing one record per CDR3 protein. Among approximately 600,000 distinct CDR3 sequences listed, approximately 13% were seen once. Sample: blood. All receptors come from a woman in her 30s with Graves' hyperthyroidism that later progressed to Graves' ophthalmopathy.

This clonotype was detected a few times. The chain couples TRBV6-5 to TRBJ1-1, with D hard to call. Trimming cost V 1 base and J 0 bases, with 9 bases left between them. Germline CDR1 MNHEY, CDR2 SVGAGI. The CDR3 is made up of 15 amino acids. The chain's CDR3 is CASSYFLGMNTEAFF. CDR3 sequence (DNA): TGTGCCAGCAGTTACTTCCTCGGGATGAACACTGAAGCTTTCTTT.

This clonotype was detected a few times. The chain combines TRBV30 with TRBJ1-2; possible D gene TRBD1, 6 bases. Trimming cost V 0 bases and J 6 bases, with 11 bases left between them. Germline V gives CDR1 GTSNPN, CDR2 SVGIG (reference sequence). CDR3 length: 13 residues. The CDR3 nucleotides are TGTGCCTGGAGTGTAGAGGGGGAGGATGGCTACACCTTC. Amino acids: CAWSVEGEDGYTF.

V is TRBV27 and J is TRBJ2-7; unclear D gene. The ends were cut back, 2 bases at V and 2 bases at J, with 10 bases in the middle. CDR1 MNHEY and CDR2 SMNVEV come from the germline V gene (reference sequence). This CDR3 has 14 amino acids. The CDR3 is CASSLRAVPYEQYF. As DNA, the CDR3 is TGTGCCAGCAGTTTACGAGCAGTACCCTACGAGCAGTACTTC.

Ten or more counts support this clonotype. The CDR3 region has the DNA TGCAGTGGACCCCCGACCTATGGCTACACCTTC. It is translated as CSGPPTYGYTF. The rearrangement joins TRBV20-1 to TRBJ1-2; no firm D call. The V end was cut by 7 bases, the J end by 4 bases, with 10 bases between. The CDR3 runs 11 residues. Germline CDR1 DFQATT, CDR2 SNEGSKA (reference sequence).

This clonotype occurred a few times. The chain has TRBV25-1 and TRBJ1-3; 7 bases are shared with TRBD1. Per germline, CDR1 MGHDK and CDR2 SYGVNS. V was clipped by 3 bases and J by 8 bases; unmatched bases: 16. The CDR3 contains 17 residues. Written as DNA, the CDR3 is TGTGCCAGCAGTGACCCTCTTGACAGGGACTTCAAGCACACCATATATTTT. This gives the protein CASSDPLDRDFKHTIYF.

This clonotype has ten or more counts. DNA of the CDR3: TGTGCCAGCAGTGAATTGACTAGCGGGACCCTACAGGGAAATGAGCAGTTCTTC. This encodes CASSELTSGTLQGNEQFF. The rearrangement joins TRBV2 to TRBJ2-1; 11 nucleotides line up with TRBD2. V lost 2 bases and J lost 7; bases outside the gene matches: 13. CDR3 length: 18 residues. CDR1 is SNHLY and CDR2 is FYNNEI in the germline V gene.

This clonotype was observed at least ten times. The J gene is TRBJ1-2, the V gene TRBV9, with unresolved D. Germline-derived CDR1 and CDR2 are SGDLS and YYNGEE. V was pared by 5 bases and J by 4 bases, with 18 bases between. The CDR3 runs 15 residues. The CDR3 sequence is CASSPNSAAGYGYTF. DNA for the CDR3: TGTGCCAGCAGTCCTAACTCGGCAGCGGGCTATGGCTACACCTTC.

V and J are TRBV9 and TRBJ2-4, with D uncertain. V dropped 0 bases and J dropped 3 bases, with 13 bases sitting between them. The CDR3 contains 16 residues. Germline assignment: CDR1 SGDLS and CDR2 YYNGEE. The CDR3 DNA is TGTGCCAGCAGCGTAGGGCCCATTTGGGGCAAAAACATTCAGTACTTC. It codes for CASSVGPIWGKNIQYF. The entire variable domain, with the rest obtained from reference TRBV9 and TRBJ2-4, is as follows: DSGVTQTPKHLITATGQRVTLRCSPRSGDLSVYWYQQSLDQGLQFLIQYYNGEERAKGNILERFSAQQFPDLHSELNLSSLELGDSALYFCASSVGPIWGKNIQYFGAGTRLSVL.

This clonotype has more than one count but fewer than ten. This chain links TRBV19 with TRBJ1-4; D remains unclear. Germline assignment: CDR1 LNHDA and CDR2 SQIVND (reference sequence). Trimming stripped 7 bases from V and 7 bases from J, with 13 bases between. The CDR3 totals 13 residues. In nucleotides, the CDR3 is TGTGCCAGTAAGGGAGGCGCGGGTGAAAAACTGTTTTTT. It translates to CASKGGAGEKLFF.

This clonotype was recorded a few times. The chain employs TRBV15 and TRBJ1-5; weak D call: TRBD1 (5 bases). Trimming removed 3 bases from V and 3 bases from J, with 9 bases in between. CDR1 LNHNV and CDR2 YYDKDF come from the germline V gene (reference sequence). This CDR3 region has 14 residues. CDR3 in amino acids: CATSRGDFNQPQHF. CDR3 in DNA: TGTGCCACCAGCAGGGGGGACTTCAATCAGCCCCAGCATTTT.

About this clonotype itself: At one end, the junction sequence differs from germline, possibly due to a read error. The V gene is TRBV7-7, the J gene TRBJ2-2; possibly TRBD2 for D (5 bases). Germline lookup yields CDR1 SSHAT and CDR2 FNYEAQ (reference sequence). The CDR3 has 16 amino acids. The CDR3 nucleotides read TGTGCTAGCAGCCAACGGGAAAGAGAGCTCACCGGGGAGCTGTTTTTT. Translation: CASSQRERELTGELFF.

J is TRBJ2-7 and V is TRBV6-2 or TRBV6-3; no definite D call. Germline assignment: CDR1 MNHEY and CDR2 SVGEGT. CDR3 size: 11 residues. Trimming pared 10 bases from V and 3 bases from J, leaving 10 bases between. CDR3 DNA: TGTGCCAACAGACACCTCTACGAGCAGTACTTC. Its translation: CANRHLYEQYF.

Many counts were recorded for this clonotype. DNA for the CDR3: TGTGCCAGCAGGATTCAAAGGGGCACCTCCTACGAGCAGTACTTC. Its protein product is CASRIQRGTSYEQYF. The genes are TRBV6-1 and TRBJ2-7; D might be TRBD1 (5 bases). V was shortened by 6 bases and J by 0 bases, with 15 bases between the two germline ends. Germline V gives CDR1 MNHNS, CDR2 SASEGT. CDR3 length: 15 amino acids.

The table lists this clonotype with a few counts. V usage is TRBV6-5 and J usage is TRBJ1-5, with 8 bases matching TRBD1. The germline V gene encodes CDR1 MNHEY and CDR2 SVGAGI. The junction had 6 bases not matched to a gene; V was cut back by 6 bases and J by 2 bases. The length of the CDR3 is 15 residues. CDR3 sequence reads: CASRVQGDGNQPQHF. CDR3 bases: TGTGCCAGCAGGGTACAGGGGGACGGCAATCAGCCCCAGCATTTT.

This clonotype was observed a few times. The CDR3 DNA reads TGTGCCAGCAGTTACTCGATCCCCCGGGGCGAGCAGTACTTC. Its translation: CASSYSIPRGEQYF. The V and J genes are TRBV6-2 or TRBV6-3 and TRBJ2-7; D may be TRBD2 (5 bases). Germline loops: CDR1 MNHEY, CDR2 SVGEGT. CDR3 length: 14 amino acids. Trimming took off 0 bases at V and 6 bases at J, with 12 bases between the two ends.

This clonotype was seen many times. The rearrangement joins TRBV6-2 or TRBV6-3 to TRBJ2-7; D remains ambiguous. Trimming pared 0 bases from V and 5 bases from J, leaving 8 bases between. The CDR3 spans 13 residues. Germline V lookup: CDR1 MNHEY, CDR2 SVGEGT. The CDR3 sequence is CASSYSYENEQYF. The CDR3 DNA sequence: TGTGCCAGCAGTTACTCGTATGAGAACGAGCAGTACTTC.

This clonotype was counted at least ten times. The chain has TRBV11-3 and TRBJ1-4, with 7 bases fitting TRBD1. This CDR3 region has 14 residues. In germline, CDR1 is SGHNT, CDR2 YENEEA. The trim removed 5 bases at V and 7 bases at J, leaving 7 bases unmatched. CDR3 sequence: CASSQQGLGEKLFF. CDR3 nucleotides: TGTGCCAGCAGCCAACAGGGGTTGGGTGAAAAACTGTTTTTT.

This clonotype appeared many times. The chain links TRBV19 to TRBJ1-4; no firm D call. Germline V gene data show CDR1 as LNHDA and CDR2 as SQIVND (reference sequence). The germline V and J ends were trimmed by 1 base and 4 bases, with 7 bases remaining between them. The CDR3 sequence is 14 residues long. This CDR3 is CASSIAQSNEKLFF. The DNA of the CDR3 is TGTGCCAGTAGTATAGCACAGAGTAATGAAAAACTGTTTTTT.

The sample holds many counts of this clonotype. CDR3 sequence (DNA): TGCAGTGCTAGAGGACTAGCGGGGTTAGCGAACACCGGGGAGCTGTTTTTT. The encoded protein is CSARGLAGLANTGELFF. V is TRBV20-1 and J is TRBJ2-2, with TRBD2 matching 11 bases. J was trimmed by 0 bases and V by 1 base; bases with no gene match: 4. Germline CDR1 is DFQATT and CDR2 is SNEGSKA (reference sequence). The CDR3 is made up of 17 amino acids.

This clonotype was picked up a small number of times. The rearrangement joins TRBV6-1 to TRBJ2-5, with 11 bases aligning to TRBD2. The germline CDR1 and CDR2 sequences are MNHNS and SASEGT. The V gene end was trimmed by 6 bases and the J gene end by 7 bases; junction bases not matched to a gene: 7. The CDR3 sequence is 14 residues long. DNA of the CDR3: TGTGCCAGCAGAAATAGCGGGAGGGTGTGGACCCAGTACTTC. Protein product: CASRNSGRVWTQYF.

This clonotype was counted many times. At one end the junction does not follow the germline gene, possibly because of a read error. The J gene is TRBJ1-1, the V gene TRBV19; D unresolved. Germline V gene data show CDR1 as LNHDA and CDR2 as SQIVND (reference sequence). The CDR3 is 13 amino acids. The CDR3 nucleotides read TGTGCCAGTAGTCCCCGGCGGGAGGCTGAGGCTTTCTTT. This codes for CASSPRREAEAFF.

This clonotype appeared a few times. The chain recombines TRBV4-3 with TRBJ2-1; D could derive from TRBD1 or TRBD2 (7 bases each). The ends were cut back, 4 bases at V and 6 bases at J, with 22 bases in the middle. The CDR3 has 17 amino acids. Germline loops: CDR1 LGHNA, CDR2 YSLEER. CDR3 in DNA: TGCGCCAGCAGCCTTCGGGACAGCTATGGACTAGGCAATGAGCAGTTCTTC. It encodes CASSLRDSYGLGNEQFF.

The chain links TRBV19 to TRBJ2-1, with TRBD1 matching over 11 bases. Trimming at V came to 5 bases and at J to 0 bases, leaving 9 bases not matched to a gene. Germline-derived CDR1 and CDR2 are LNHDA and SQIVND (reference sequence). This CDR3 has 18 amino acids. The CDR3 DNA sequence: TGTGCCAGTAGTGACCGGACAGGGGGCGCGAGCTCCTACAATGAGCAGTTCTTC. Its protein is CASSDRTGGASSYNEQFF.

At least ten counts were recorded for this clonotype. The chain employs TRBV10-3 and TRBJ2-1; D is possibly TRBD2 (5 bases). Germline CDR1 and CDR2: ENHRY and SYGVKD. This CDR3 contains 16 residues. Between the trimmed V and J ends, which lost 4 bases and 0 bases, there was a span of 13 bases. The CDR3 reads CAISVPNGSSYNEQFF. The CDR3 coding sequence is TGTGCCATCAGTGTGCCCAATGGGAGCTCCTACAATGAGCAGTTCTTC.

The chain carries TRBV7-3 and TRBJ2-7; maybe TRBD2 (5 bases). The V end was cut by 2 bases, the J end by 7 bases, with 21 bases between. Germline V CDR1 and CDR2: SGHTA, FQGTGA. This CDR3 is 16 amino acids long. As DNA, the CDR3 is TGTGCCAGCAGCTTAGACCTGACCGGGATCAGAATGGAGCAGTACTTC. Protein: CASSLDLTGIRMEQYF.

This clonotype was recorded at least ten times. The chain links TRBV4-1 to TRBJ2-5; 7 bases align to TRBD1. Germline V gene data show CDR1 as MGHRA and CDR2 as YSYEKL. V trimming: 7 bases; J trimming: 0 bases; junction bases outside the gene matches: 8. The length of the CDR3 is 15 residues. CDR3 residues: CASTRTQGYQETQYF. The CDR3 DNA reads TGCGCCAGCACCCGGACACAGGGGTACCAAGAGACCCAGTACTTC.